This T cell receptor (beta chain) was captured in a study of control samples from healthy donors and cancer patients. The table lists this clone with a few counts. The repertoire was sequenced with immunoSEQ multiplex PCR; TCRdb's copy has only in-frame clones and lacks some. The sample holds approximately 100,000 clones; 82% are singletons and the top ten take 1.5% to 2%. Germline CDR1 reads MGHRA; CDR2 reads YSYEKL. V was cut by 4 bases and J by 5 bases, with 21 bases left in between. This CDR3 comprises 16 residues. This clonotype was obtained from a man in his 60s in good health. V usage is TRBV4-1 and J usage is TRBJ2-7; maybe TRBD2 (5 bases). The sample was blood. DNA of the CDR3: TGCGCCAGCAGCCTCCGAGGGTCCCCGGGGTCCCACGAGCAGTACTTC. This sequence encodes CASSLRGSPGSHEQYF.